This T cell receptor (beta chain) derives from a study of T-cell reconstitution after alpha-beta-depleted transplantation in children. The CDR3 has 18 amino acids. CDR1 is MDHEN and CDR2 is SYDVKM in the germline V gene. V was trimmed by 2 bases and J by 4 bases, leaving 20 bases between them. TCRbeta library preparation incorporated unique molecular identifiers. In TCRdb, the PCR reads were re-called with MiXCR into one record per CDR3 protein. Of 500,000 to 650,000 distinct CDR3 sequences in the sample, over 10% were seen once. General study points: The study traced high day-60 TCRbeta diversity in some patients to surviving recipient T cells and thymic progenitors.

About this clonotype itself: Its specificity is unknown.

This material consisted of PBMCs, mostly from graft donor cells, taken 180 days after TCRalphabeta/CD19-depleted stem cell transplant. The clonotype was recovered from a female patient aged 2 to 10 who had a stem cell transplant for aplastic anemia, so the T cells may come from the graft donor. V gene TRBV28 combines with J gene TRBJ2-2, with D possibly being TRBD1 or TRBD2 (7 bases each). CDR3 bases: TGTGCCAGCAGTTTAAGGGGGCTAGCGGTTCTACTCACCGGGGAGCTGTTTTTT. It encodes CASSLRGLAVLLTGELFF.